One T cell receptor (beta chain) is described in this entry. This sample is part of a study of blood T cell repertoires in COVID-19. The V gene's germline CDR1 is SGHAT and CDR2 FQNNGV. Trimming took off 2 bases at V and 4 bases at J, with 9 bases between the two ends. The CDR3 is 14 amino acids. Method: immunoSEQ multiplex PCR; TCRdb's copy keeps in-frame clones and lacks some. Of 90,000 to 120,000 clones detected, approximately 86% appear once; the ten largest clones hold roughly 2.7%. Input material: PBMCs or T cells enriched from blood (not recorded which). The V gene is TRBV11-2, the J gene TRBJ2-1, with a possible D match to TRBD1 (5 bases). The origin of this receptor is a woman aged 50 to 65 who had recovered from COVID-19. CDR3 loop: CASSLHDSYNEQFF. CDR3 nucleotide sequence: TGTGCCAGCAGCTTACACGACAGTTACAATGAGCAGTTCTTC.